This TCR beta chain was recorded in a study of blood T cell dynamics during melanoma immunotherapy. On the study more broadly: Patients with metastatic melanoma got pembrolizumab or nivolumab-ipilimumab as first-line care. Study observations and caveats: It remained unknown if the driving T cell clones were melanoma-specific.

This clone was counted once. Its antigen is unidentified. As for time point: week 3, after first cycle of checkpoint inhibitor. One draw preceded checkpoint blockade; another followed its first cycle at week 3. V lost 4 bases and J 0 bases, leaving 13 bases between the germline ends. Per the germline V gene, CDR1 is LNHNV and CDR2 is YYDKDF (reference sequence). CDR3 length: 16 amino acids. Sequencing was performed with immunoSEQ multiplex PCR; in TCRdb, only in-frame clones are kept and a portion is missing. The sample lists 10,000 to 13,000 clones, roughly 90% occurring once. The V gene is TRBV15, the J gene TRBJ2-4; D is possibly TRBD1 or TRBD2 (5 bases each). The sequence was obtained from a human donor with melanoma. The specimen comprised blood, sampled from a patient treated with checkpoint blockade. The CDR3 DNA reads as TGTGCCACCAGCACCACCGGGACGTTAGCCAAAAACATTCAGTACTTC. It is translated as CATSTTGTLAKNIQYF.